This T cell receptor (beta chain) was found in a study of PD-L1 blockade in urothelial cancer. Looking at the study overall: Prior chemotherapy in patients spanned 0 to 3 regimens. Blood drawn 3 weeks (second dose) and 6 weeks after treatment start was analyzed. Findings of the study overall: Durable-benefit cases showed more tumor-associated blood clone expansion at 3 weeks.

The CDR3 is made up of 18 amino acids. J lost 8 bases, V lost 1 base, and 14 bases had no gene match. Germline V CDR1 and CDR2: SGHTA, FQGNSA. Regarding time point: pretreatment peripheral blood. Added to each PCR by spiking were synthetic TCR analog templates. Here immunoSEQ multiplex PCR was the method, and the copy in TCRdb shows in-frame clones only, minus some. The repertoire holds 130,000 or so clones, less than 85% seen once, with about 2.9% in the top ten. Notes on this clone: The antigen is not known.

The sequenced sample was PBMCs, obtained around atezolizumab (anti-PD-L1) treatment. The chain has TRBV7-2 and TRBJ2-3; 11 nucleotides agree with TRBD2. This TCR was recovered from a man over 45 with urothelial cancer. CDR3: CASSLVPITSGSVSTQYF. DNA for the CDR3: TGTGCCAGCAGCTTAGTTCCAATTACTAGCGGGAGTGTGAGTACGCAGTATTTT.